Each of the 24 T cell receptor beta chains below was sequenced from the same sample in a study of blood T cell repertoires in COVID-19. Generated by immunoSEQ multiplex PCR, the TCRdb table keeps only in-frame clones and is missing some. The sample gives under 500,000 clones, around nine tenths of which show up once; just under 2% is in the top ten. The sequencing sample was made of PBMCs or T cells enriched from blood (not recorded which). These receptors were taken from a woman younger than 30 with acute COVID-19.

The V and J genes are TRBV27 and TRBJ1-2, with unresolved D. The CDR3 runs 15 residues. The germline V gene has CDR1 MNHEY and CDR2 SMNVEV (reference sequence). V lost 4 bases to trimming and J lost 7 bases, with 19 bases between them. CDR3 nucleotides: TGTGCCAGCAGTTCCACCCTGACCCGCCCTAGTGGCTACACCTTC. Protein: CASSSTLTRPSGYTF.

The chain links TRBV6-5 to TRBJ1-6, with D unresolved. The germline CDR1 and CDR2 sequences are MNHEY and SVGAGI. This CDR3 is built from 13 residues. Trimming removed 9 bases at V and 7 bases at J, with 13 bases between. CDR3 amino acids: CARARGVNSPLHF. The CDR3 nucleotides are TGTGCCAGGGCCCGGGGTGTGAATTCACCCCTCCACTTT.

This clone was seen a single time. In nucleotides, the CDR3 is TGTGCCAGCAGCCAACTAAACAGGGTCTCTGAAGCTTTCTTT. Translating it yields CASSQLNRVSEAFF. The chain employs TRBV14 and TRBJ1-1; the D gene is possibly TRBD1 (6 bases). The germline V and J ends were trimmed by 2 bases and 6 bases, with 13 bases remaining between them. The V gene's germline CDR1 is SGHDN and CDR2 FVKESK. The CDR3 is 14 residues long.

The CDR3: CASTPGGGFTDTQYF. The CDR3 bases are TGTGCCAGTACGCCTGGCGGCGGTTTCACAGATACGCAGTATTTT. The J gene is TRBJ2-3, the V gene TRBV19, with D hard to call. The V end lost 7 bases, the J end lost 2 bases, and 16 bases lay between the germline ends. The germline V gene has CDR1 LNHDA and CDR2 SQIVND (reference sequence). The CDR3 spans 15 residues.

The CDR3 here is CASSLASDSMTQYF. The CDR3 bases are TGTGCCAGCAGCTTAGCCTCCGACTCGATGACCCAGTACTTC. This chain joins TRBV7-2 and TRBJ2-5; D is uncertain. The CDR3 loop spans 14 amino acids. V was cut by 0 bases and J by 7 bases, with 12 bases left in between. In germline, CDR1 is SGHTA, CDR2 FQGNSA.

This chain joins TRBV27 and TRBJ1-2; TRBD1 matches 7 bases. The CDR3 has 15 residues. CDR1 MNHEY and CDR2 SMNVEV come from the germline V gene (reference sequence). V shed 5 bases, J shed 4 bases, and the junction held 10 bases outside the gene matches. DNA for the CDR3: TGTGCCAGCAGTCGCCAGACAGGGACACTCTATGGCTACACCTTC. Translating it yields CASSRQTGTLYGYTF.

This chain connects TRBV9 to TRBJ2-5; 10 nucleotides line up with TRBD2. Per the germline V gene, CDR1 is SGDLS and CDR2 is YYNGEE. The CDR3 covers 16 residues. V lost 4 bases and J lost 2; bases outside the gene matches: 8. CDR3 nucleotides: TGTGCCAGCAGCCCCTCAGCGGGAGGGCCGCAAGAGACCCAGTACTTC. This codes for CASSPSAGGPQETQYF.

V gene TRBV5-1 combines with J gene TRBJ1-2, with D unresolved. V was clipped by 0 bases and J by 1 base, with 10 bases between them. The V gene's germline CDR1 is SGHRS and CDR2 YFSETQ. The CDR3 runs 15 residues. The CDR3 nucleotides read TGCGCCAGCAGCTTGGACGGCGGAGTTAACTATGGCTACACCTTC. Amino acid sequence: CASSLDGGVNYGYTF.

This clone has only one observation. The V and J genes are TRBV9 and TRBJ2-7; D call uncertain. The CDR3 loop spans 15 amino acids. Between the trimmed V and J ends, which lost 7 bases and 0 bases, there was a span of 17 bases. Germline assignment: CDR1 SGDLS and CDR2 YYNGEE. The CDR3 reads CASSPLGESSYEQYF. The DNA of the CDR3 is TGTGCCAGCTCACCGCTAGGCGAGTCCTCCTACGAGCAGTACTTC. Complete variable domain (other parts from reference TRBV9 and TRBJ2-7): DSGVTQTPKHLITATGQRVTLRCSPRSGDLSVYWYQQSLDQGLQFLIQYYNGEERAKGNILERFSAQQFPDLHSELNLSSLELGDSALYFCASSPLGESSYEQYFGPGTRLTVT.

The genes are TRBV3-1 (or the pseudogene TRBV3-2) and TRBJ2-7; TRBD1 might be the D (6 bases). The CDR3 totals 13 residues. Trimming pared 4 bases from V and 6 bases from J, leaving 13 bases between. CDR1 LGHDT and CDR2 YNNKEL come from the germline V gene (reference sequence). The CDR3 DNA reads TGTGCCAGCAGCCTGCACAGGGTTTCCGAGCAGTACTTC. Translated, it gives CASSLHRVSEQYF.

The chain has TRBV9 and TRBJ1-1, with a tentative D call TRBD1 (5 bases). This CDR3 region has 14 residues. V lost 0 bases to trimming and J lost 2 bases, with 8 bases between them. Germline values: CDR1 SGDLS, CDR2 YYNGEE. The CDR3 here is CASSVGGDNTEAFF. In nucleotides, the CDR3 is TGTGCCAGCAGCGTAGGGGGGGACAACACTGAAGCTTTCTTT.

The V gene is TRBV29-1, the J gene TRBJ2-1; 8 nucleotides line up with TRBD2. Germline V gene data show CDR1 as SQVTM and CDR2 as ANQGSEA. The CDR3 totals 14 residues. After removal of 4 bases from V and 7 bases from J, the junction contained 9 bases not matched to a gene. DNA of the CDR3: TGCAGCGTTGGGAGCGGGAGCGCCGGGAATGAGCAGTTCTTC. This encodes CSVGSGSAGNEQFF.

J is TRBJ1-6 and V is TRBV7-8; D unresolved. The CDR3 contains 14 residues. V was pared by 5 bases and J by 9 bases, with 14 bases between. Germline lookup yields CDR1 SGHVS and CDR2 FQNEAQ. The CDR3 spells CASSQGIAVSPLHF. The CDR3 DNA sequence: TGTGCCAGCAGCCAAGGAATAGCCGTTTCACCCCTCCACTTT.

The rearrangement uses TRBV28 and TRBJ2-7; 7 nucleotides match TRBD2. The CDR3 length is 14 residues. Germline V gene data show CDR1 as MDHEN and CDR2 as SYDVKM. V lost 3 bases and J lost 2; bases outside the gene matches: 4. CDR3 bases: TGTGCCAGCAGTTTTCGGGGACTACCCTACGAGCAGTACTTC. Translation gives CASSFRGLPYEQYF.

The gene calls are TRBV6-2 or TRBV6-3 and TRBJ2-7; tentative D call: TRBD1 (6 bases). Trimming removed 0 bases from V and 3 bases from J, with 12 bases in between. Looked up from germline, CDR1 is MNHEY and CDR2 is SVGEGT. The CDR3 totals 15 residues. CDR3 loop: CASSYSIGGSYEQYF. The CDR3, as DNA: TGTGCCAGCAGTTACTCGATAGGGGGTAGCTACGAGCAGTACTTC.

The CDR3 sequence: CASSLGQERSYTQYF. CDR3 nucleotide sequence: TGTGCCAGCAGCTTAGGACAGGAGCGGTCGTATACGCAGTATTTT. The chain combines TRBV7-3 with TRBJ2-3; 7 nucleotides align to TRBD1. Germline loops: CDR1 SGHTA, CDR2 FQGTGA. With 2 bases clipped from V and 7 bases from J, the junction kept 9 bases outside the gene matches. The CDR3 is made up of 15 amino acids.

V gene TRBV19 combines with J gene TRBJ1-6; 8 nucleotides agree with TRBD1. The V segment lost 4 bases and the J segment 9 bases; nucleotides outside the gene matches: 8. This CDR3 comprises 15 residues. The germline V gene encodes CDR1 LNHDA and CDR2 SQIVND (reference sequence). The CDR3 DNA follows: TGTGCCAGTAGTAACGGACAGGGAGCAGGTTCACCCCTCCACTTT. It is translated as CASSNGQGAGSPLHF.

There are a few counts of this clone. The V gene is TRBV27, the J gene TRBJ1-6, with TRBD1 matching 7 bases. The CDR3 extends over 14 amino acids. V shed 4 bases and J 5 bases; nucleotides not matched to a gene: 2. Germline CDR1 and CDR2: MNHEY and SMNVEV (reference sequence). The CDR3 loop is CASSWTGDNSPLHF. The CDR3, as DNA: TGTGCCAGCAGTTGGACAGGAGATAATTCACCCCTCCACTTT.

The CDR3 here is CASSEGRDRRHTGELFF. The DNA for the CDR3 is TGTGCCAGCAGTGAAGGTCGGGACAGGAGACACACCGGGGAGCTGTTTTTT. V gene TRBV2 combines with J gene TRBJ2-2, with 8 bases identical to TRBD1. The junction had 7 bases not matched to a gene; V was cut back by 1 base and J by 3 bases. CDR1 and CDR2 (germline): SNHLY, FYNNEI. This CDR3 region has 17 residues.

This clone was picked up one time. The rearrangement joins TRBV28 to TRBJ2-3; D remains ambiguous. From germline, CDR1 is MDHEN and CDR2 SYDVKM. There are 12 residues in the CDR3. The V gene lost 4 bases and the J gene lost 2 bases, with 4 bases spanning the gap. CDR3 loop: CASSSFTDTQYF. The CDR3, as DNA: TGTGCCAGCAGTTCCTTCACAGATACGCAGTATTTT. Looking up the rest from reference TRBV28 and TRBJ2-3 gives the full variable domain: DVKVTQSSRYLVKRTGEKVFLECVQDMDHENMFWYRQDPGLGLRLIYFSYDVKMKEKGDIPEGYSVSREKKERFSLILESASTNQTSMYLCASSSFTDTQYFGPGTRLTVL.

The chain has TRBV29-1 and TRBJ2-7, with 8 bases aligning to TRBD2. This CDR3 region has 12 residues. CDR1 is SQVTM, CDR2 ANQGSEA, per germline. With 3 bases clipped from V and 5 bases from J, the junction kept 3 bases outside the gene matches. CDR3 amino acids: CSVEAGGNEQYF. As DNA, the CDR3 is TGCAGCGTTGAGGCGGGGGGAAACGAGCAGTACTTC.

The chain combines TRBV27 with TRBJ1-1; perhaps TRBD1 as D (5 bases). The V gene's germline CDR1 is MNHEY and CDR2 SMNVEV (reference sequence). The CDR3 is 14 residues long. Trimming took off 8 bases at V and 3 bases at J, with 16 bases between the two ends. The CDR3 sequence: CASGGRGVDTEAFF. The CDR3 DNA sequence: TGTGCCAGCGGGGGGAGGGGAGTGGACACTGAAGCTTTCTTT.

The chain joins TRBV27 to TRBJ1-3; TRBD1 agrees at 7 bases. The CDR3 runs 15 residues. Trimming took 3 bases from V and 3 from J; bases not matched to a gene: 5. CDR1 MNHEY and CDR2 SMNVEV come from the germline V gene (reference sequence). In nucleotides, the CDR3 is TGTGCCAGCAGTTTGACAGGGTGGAGTGGAAACACCATATATTTT. Translation: CASSLTGWSGNTIYF.

The chain joins TRBV27 to TRBJ1-5; 9 bases are shared with TRBD1. This CDR3 spans 22 amino acids. Germline V lookup: CDR1 MNHEY, CDR2 SMNVEV (reference sequence). V was clipped by 3 bases and J by 1 base; unmatched bases: 22. CDR3 amino acids: CASSLGPNQFNPGQGSNQPQHF. For the CDR3, the DNA is TGTGCCAGCAGTTTGGGTCCCAATCAATTTAACCCGGGACAGGGCAGCAATCAGCCCCAGCATTTT.